This T cell receptor beta chain was observed in a study of blood T cells in healthy people across ages. Background on the study: There was about one barcoded beta molecule captured by template switching per two T cells. Study conclusions and caveats: Diversity estimates drawn from one million T cells were deemed underestimates.

Through a sample-barcoded 5' primer and a J-beta primer mix, a second PCR was run for roughly 7 to 11 cycles. Tagging of each cDNA molecule was performed by a template-switch adaptor with 12 random nucleotides. TCRdb fed the 5' RACE reads into MiXCR, producing one record per CDR3 protein. The sample contains about 1.4 million distinct CDR3 sequences, around 59% of which appear only once. As regards this clonotype: The antigen is undetermined.

Per germline, CDR1 LNHNV and CDR2 YYDKDF (reference sequence). With 2 bases clipped from V and 6 bases from J, the junction kept 4 bases outside the gene matches. CDR3 length equals 14 residues. This rearrangement joins TRBV15 to TRBJ2-1; 7 nucleotides align to TRBD1. Material: blood. The source is a man aged 18 to 35 in good health. The chain's CDR3 is CATSRLTGANEQFF. CDR3 DNA: TGTGCCACCAGCAGACTAACAGGGGCCAATGAGCAGTTCTTC.